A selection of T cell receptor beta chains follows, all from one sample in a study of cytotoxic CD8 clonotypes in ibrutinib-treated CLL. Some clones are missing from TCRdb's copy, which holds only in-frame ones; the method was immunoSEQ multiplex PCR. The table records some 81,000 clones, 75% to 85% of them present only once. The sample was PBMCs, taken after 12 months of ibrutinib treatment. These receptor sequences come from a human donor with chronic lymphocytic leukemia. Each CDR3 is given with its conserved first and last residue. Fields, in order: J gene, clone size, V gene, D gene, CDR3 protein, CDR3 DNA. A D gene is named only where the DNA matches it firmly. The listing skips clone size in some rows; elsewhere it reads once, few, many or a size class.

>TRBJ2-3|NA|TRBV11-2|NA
CASSFGRSTDTQYF
TGTGCCAGCAGCTTCGGACGGAGCACAGATACGCAGTATTTT
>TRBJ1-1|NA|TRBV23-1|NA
CASSGGKGAEAFF
TGCGCCAGCAGTGGGGGGAAAGGCGCTGAAGCTTTCTTT
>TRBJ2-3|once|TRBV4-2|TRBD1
CASSPSDRGQDTQYF
TGTGCCAGCAGCCCCTCGGACAGGGGGCAAGATACGCAGTATTTT
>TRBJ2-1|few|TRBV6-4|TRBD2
CASSETSGAGEQFF
TGTGCCAGCAGTGAAACTAGCGGGGCGGGTGAGCAGTTCTTC
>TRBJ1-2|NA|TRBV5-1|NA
CASSLGPAGGYTF
TGCGCCAGCAGCTTGGGGCCTGCTGGTGGCTACACCTTC
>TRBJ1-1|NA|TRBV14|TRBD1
CASSPRTGYMNTEAFF
TGTGCCAGCAGCCCCCGGACAGGATACATGAACACTGAAGCTTTCTTT
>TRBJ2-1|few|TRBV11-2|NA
CASSRIAVYNEQFF
TGTGCCAGCAGCCGGATAGCGGTCTACAATGAGCAGTTCTTC
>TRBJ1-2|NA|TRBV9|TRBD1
CASSAQGNYGYTF
TGTGCCAGCAGCGCACAGGGGAACTATGGCTACACCTTC
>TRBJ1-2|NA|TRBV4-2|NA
CASSPRGGDRGGYTF
TGTGCCAGCAGCCCCCGGGGGGGTGACCGGGGAGGCTACACCTTC
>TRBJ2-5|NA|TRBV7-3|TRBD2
CASSDRTSGGPQYF
TGTGCCAGCAGCGATCGGACTAGCGGGGGACCCCAGTACTTC
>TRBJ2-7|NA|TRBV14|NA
CASSPQGWGSYEQYF
TGTGCCAGCAGCCCTCAGGGGTGGGGATCCTACGAGCAGTACTTC
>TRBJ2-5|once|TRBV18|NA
CASSPTETQYF
TGTGCCAGCTCACCAACTGAGACCCAGTACTTC
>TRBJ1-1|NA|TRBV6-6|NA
CASSYLQDRAFF
TGTGCCAGCAGTTACCTCCAGGACCGGGCTTTCTTT
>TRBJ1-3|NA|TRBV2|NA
CASNPGGDGSFLSGNTIYF
TGTGCCAGCAACCCGGGGGGGGACGGAAGCTTTCTCTCTGGAAACACCATATATTTT
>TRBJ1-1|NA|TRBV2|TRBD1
CASKGQGIVEAFF
TGTGCCAGCAAGGGACAGGGAATCGTCGAAGCTTTCTTT
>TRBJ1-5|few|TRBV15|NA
CATSRGAPGGQPQHF
TGTGCCACCAGCAGAGGGGCCCCGGGGGGCCAGCCCCAGCATTTT
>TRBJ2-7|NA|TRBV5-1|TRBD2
CASSAGPGGGTIPYEQYF
TGCGCCAGCAGCGCGGGCCCCGGGGGGGGAACCATACCCTACGAGCAGTACTTC
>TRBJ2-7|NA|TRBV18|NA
CASSPPGGSEQYF
TGTGCCAGCTCACCACCGGGAGGTAGCGAGCAGTACTTC
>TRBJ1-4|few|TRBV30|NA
CAWSGGRVVTNEKLFF
TGTGCCTGGAGTGGGGGACGGGTAGTTACTAATGAAAAACTGTTTTTT
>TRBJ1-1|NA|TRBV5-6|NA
CASSLAPSEAFF
TGTGCCAGCAGCTTGGCTCCTAGTGAAGCTTTCTTT
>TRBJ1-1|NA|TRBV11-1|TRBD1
CASTPSGTGGGRRAFF
TGTGCCAGCACCCCTTCCGGGACAGGGGGCGGTCGTAGAGCTTTCTTT
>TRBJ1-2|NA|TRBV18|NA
CASSPTATDGYTF
TGTGCCAGCTCTCCGACAGCCACAGATGGCTACACCTTC
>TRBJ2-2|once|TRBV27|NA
CASSTGIGAGELFF
TGTGCCAGCAGCACAGGGATAGGGGCCGGGGAGCTGTTTTTT
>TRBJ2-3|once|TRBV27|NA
CASSLTKPSTDTQYF
TGTGCCAGCAGCCTGACCAAGCCTAGCACAGATACGCAGTATTTT
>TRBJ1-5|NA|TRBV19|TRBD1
CASTLGTVNQPQHF
TGTGCCAGTACCCTGGGGACAGTCAATCAGCCCCAGCATTTT
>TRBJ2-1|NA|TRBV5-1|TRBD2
CASSLVSGIVNEQFF
TGCGCCAGCAGCTTAGTTAGCGGGATCGTCAATGAGCAGTTCTTC
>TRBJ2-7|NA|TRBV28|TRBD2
CASSLTGGGSLSYEQYF
TGTGCCAGCAGTTTAACGGGTGGCGGGAGTCTATCCTACGAGCAGTACTTC
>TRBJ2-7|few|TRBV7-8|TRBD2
CASSPRTSGNSYEQYF
TGTGCCAGCAGCCCTAGGACTAGCGGAAACTCCTACGAGCAGTACTTC
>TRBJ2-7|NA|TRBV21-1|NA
CASSKIEYF
TGTGCCAGCAGCAAAATTGAGTACTTC
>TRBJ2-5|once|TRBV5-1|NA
CASSSRWKETQYF
TGCGCCAGCAGCTCCCGATGGAAAGAGACCCAGTACTTC
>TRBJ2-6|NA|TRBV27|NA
CASSFSGGANVLTF
TGTGCCAGCAGTTTTTCCGGGGGGGCCAACGTCCTGACTTTC
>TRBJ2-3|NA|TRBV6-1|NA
CASSDGRSTDTQYF
TGTGCCAGCAGTGACGGCAGGAGCACAGATACGCAGTATTTT
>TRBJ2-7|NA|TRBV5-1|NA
CASSLGQVGGQYF
TGCGCCAGCAGCTTGGGGCAGGTTGGGGGTCAGTACTTC